The 25 T cell receptor beta chains given below trace back to one sample, sequenced in a study of blood T cell repertoires in COVID-19. Produced via immunoSEQ multiplex PCR; TCRdb's table is partial and in-frame only. This table has a few hundred thousand clones, 70% to 90% appearing once. Sequenced material: peripheral blood. These receptors were obtained from a man aged 45-60 years with acute or convalescent COVID-19.

V and J are TRBV30 and TRBJ1-6, with a weak D call TRBD1 (5 bases). The CDR3 runs to 14 residues. Trimming removed 0 bases from V and 9 bases from J, with 12 bases in between. Germline V gene sequence: CDR1 GTSNPN, CDR2 SVGIG (reference sequence). Here the CDR3 reads CAWSVSTGLSPLHF. The CDR3 nucleotides are TGTGCCTGGAGTGTCAGCACAGGCCTTTCACCCCTCCACTTT.

J is TRBJ2-2 and V is TRBV10-3; TRBD1 matches 8 bases. There are 15 residues in the CDR3. V lost 5 bases, J lost 3 bases, and 5 bases stayed unmatched. The germline CDR1 and CDR2 sequences are ENHRY and SYGVKD. The CDR3 nucleotides read TGTGCCATCAGTTCGAGGACAGGGCACACCGGGGAGCTGTTTTTT. Its protein is CAISSRTGHTGELFF.

CDR3 coding DNA: TGTGCCAGCAGCCAGGCCGGGACAGGGGGGGGAGATGGCTACACCTTC. This sequence encodes CASSQAGTGGGDGYTF. The gene calls are TRBV3-1 (or the pseudogene TRBV3-2) and TRBJ1-2; 11 positions agree with TRBD1. Germline V gene data show CDR1 as LGHDT and CDR2 as YNNKEL (reference sequence). The CDR3 covers 16 residues. With V trimmed by 3 bases and J by 6 bases, 9 bases remained unmatched.

V gene TRBV7-6 combines with J gene TRBJ1-5; TRBD1 matches at 8 bases. Trimming cost V 5 bases and J 6 bases; bases outside gene matches: 12. Looked up from germline, CDR1 is SGHVS and CDR2 is FNYEAQ. CDR3 length: 16 amino acids. The CDR3, as DNA: TGTGCCAGCAGCGTCGCCAACAGGGGGTTCAGTCAGCCCCAGCATTTT. Its translation: CASSVANRGFSQPQHF.

The rearrangement uses TRBV5-1 and TRBJ2-1, with 11 positions matching TRBD2. With 3 bases clipped from V and 7 bases from J, the junction kept 6 bases outside the gene matches. CDR1 SGHRS and CDR2 YFSETQ come from the germline V gene. There are 15 residues in the CDR3. This CDR3 is CASSYLAGGQNEQFF. In DNA form, the CDR3 reads TGCGCCAGCAGCTATCTAGCGGGGGGCCAGAATGAGCAGTTCTTC.

The sample holds a few counts of this clone. The rearrangement links TRBV5-1 to TRBJ1-1, with D perhaps matching TRBD1 (6 bases). V gave up 5 bases and J gave up 0 bases, with 11 bases separating them. The CDR3 extends over 14 amino acids. CDR1 is SGHRS, CDR2 YFSETQ, per germline. The CDR3 DNA sequence: TGCGCCAGCAGACCACAGGGCATGAACACTGAAGCTTTCTTT. The encoded protein is CASRPQGMNTEAFF.

The V gene is TRBV5-1, the J gene TRBJ1-2; D gene uncertain. Trimming removed 5 bases from V and 2 bases from J, with 13 bases in between. Germline lookup yields CDR1 SGHRS and CDR2 YFSETQ. This CDR3 has 14 residues. CDR3 bases: TGCGCCAGCAGTTCAGCCGGGAGAAACTATGGCTACACCTTC. Protein product: CASSSAGRNYGYTF.

The chain employs TRBV10-2 and TRBJ1-4; 7 bases match TRBD1. Germline V CDR1 and CDR2: WSHSY, SAAADI. The CDR3 totals 14 residues. Losses at the gene ends were 6 bases for V and 4 bases for J; bases not matched to a gene: 5. The CDR3 loop reads CASREQGNNEKLFF. The DNA of the CDR3 is TGCGCCAGCAGAGAACAGGGGAATAATGAAAAACTGTTTTTT.

This chain connects TRBV18 to TRBJ1-4, with 11 bases matching TRBD1. The CDR3 loop spans 15 amino acids. CDR1 KGHSH and CDR2 LQKENI come from the germline V gene. The V and J ends lost 3 bases and 8 bases, in that order; junction bases with no gene match: 5. In nucleotides, the CDR3 is TGTGCCAGCTCACCCCGGGACAGGGGGGGAGAAAAACTGTTTTTT. Its translation is CASSPRDRGGEKLFF.

This chain joins TRBV18 and TRBJ2-5, with 10 bases matching TRBD2. The CDR3 is made up of 16 amino acids. V shed 0 bases, J shed 5 bases, and the junction held 6 bases outside the gene matches. Germline V CDR1 and CDR2: KGHSH, LQKENI. In DNA, the CDR3 is TGTGCCAGCTCACCACCGGCTAGCGGGGGAATGGAGACCCAGTACTTC. Protein product: CASSPPASGGMETQYF.

V gene TRBV4-1 combines with J gene TRBJ1-3, with a weak D call TRBD1 (5 bases). Trimming took off 0 bases at V and 6 bases at J, with 12 bases between the two ends. Germline-derived CDR1 and CDR2 are MGHRA and YSYEKL. This CDR3 has 15 residues. The CDR3 coding sequence is TGCGCCAGCAGCCAAGAGTTCAGGGTAGCAAACACCATATATTTT. Protein: CASSQEFRVANTIYF.

V usage is TRBV2 and J usage is TRBJ2-3; tentative D call: TRBD1 (6 bases). Trimming removed 6 bases from V and 6 bases from J, with 10 bases in between. There are 12 residues in the CDR3. From germline, CDR1 is SNHLY and CDR2 FYNNEI. The chain's CDR3 is CASSQGTDTQYF. The CDR3 DNA sequence: TGTGCCAGCAGCCAGGGGACCGATACGCAGTATTTT.

V gene TRBV4-1 combines with J gene TRBJ1-2; 10 bases fit TRBD1. With V trimmed by 6 bases and J by 6 bases, 7 bases remained unmatched. The CDR3 has 14 amino acids. Looked up from germline, CDR1 is MGHRA and CDR2 is YSYEKL. The CDR3 DNA reads as TGCGCCAGCAGGACTGGACAGGGGGGGGATGGCTACACCTTC. Translated: CASRTGQGGDGYTF.

This chain connects TRBV11-3 to TRBJ1-1, with TRBD1 as a possible D gene (6 bases). The CDR3 loop spans 15 amino acids. Per germline, CDR1 SGHNT and CDR2 YENEEA. V lost 5 bases, J lost 0 bases, and 13 bases lay in between. CDR3 sequence (DNA): TGTGCCAGCAGCCCCGGCGGACAGATGAACACTGAAGCTTTCTTT. This encodes CASSPGGQMNTEAFF.

CDR3 nucleotides: TGTGCCAGCAGTTACGCTAGCGGGAAACCAGATACGCAGTATTTT. As protein: CASSYASGKPDTQYF. The gene calls are TRBV6-5 and TRBJ2-3; 9 nucleotides line up with TRBD2. CDR3 length: 15 amino acids. V was clipped by 2 bases and J by 4 bases; unmatched bases: 4. The V gene's germline CDR1 is MNHEY and CDR2 SVGAGI.

The chain is built from TRBV27 and TRBJ2-3; weak D call: TRBD2 (6 bases). The CDR3 extends over 14 amino acids. Germline V gives CDR1 MNHEY, CDR2 SMNVEV (reference sequence). V lost 4 bases to trimming and J lost 0 bases, with 8 bases between them. As DNA, the CDR3 is TGTGCCAGCAGTTCGGGACTCAGCACAGATACGCAGTATTTT. Amino acids: CASSSGLSTDTQYF.

This sequence joins TRBV19 and TRBJ2-3; 12 bases match TRBD2. This CDR3 comprises 18 residues. The germline CDR1 and CDR2 sequences are LNHDA and SQIVND (reference sequence). Unmatched junction bases numbered 12, after V lost 5 bases and J lost 3 bases. CDR3 DNA: TGTGCCAGTAGTTCAATTTACCCGACTAGCGGGGGAACAGATACGCAGTATTTT. It is translated as CASSSIYPTSGGTDTQYF.

V usage is TRBV18 and J usage is TRBJ2-3; 10 nucleotides line up with TRBD1. The length of the CDR3 is 13 residues. V gave up 2 bases and J gave up 9 bases; unmatched junction bases: 2. Germline assignment: CDR1 KGHSH and CDR2 LQKENI. The CDR3 here is CASSPLDRGTQYF. CDR3 coding DNA: TGTGCCAGCTCACCATTGGACAGGGGGACGCAGTATTTT.

The chain links TRBV5-6 to TRBJ1-1, with 9 positions matching TRBD1. The CDR3 spans 16 residues. J lost 1 base, V lost 0 bases, and 4 bases had no gene match. Germline assignment: CDR1 SGHDT and CDR2 YYEEEE. DNA for the CDR3: TGTGCCAGCAGCTTGGCCCCGACAGGGGGGAACACTGAAGCTTTCTTT. Translation gives CASSLAPTGGNTEAFF.

The chain joins TRBV6-5 to TRBJ1-1, with D possibly matching TRBD1 (6 bases). V was pared by 10 bases and J by 10 bases, with 28 bases between. Per germline, CDR1 MNHEY and CDR2 SVGAGI. This CDR3 is built from 15 residues. CDR3 coding DNA: TGTGCCACGACACCGGGACATTCTTTTAGGGGCAGAGCTTTCTTT. This codes for CATTPGHSFRGRAFF.

V gene TRBV11-1 combines with J gene TRBJ2-7; TRBD2 aligns across 8 bases. Trimming at V came to 1 base and at J to 5 bases, leaving 7 bases not matched to a gene. This CDR3 is built from 15 residues. Germline CDR1 SGHAT, CDR2 FQDESV (reference sequence). CDR3 region: CASSLGRGGNNEQYF. For the CDR3, the DNA is TGTGCCAGCAGCTTAGGTCGCGGGGGGAATAACGAGCAGTACTTC.

The CDR3 protein is CASSEAGRSGNTIYF. CDR3 sequence (DNA): TGTGCCAGCAGTGAAGCGGGCAGATCTGGAAACACCATATATTTT. This chain links TRBV6-1 with TRBJ1-3; D ambiguous. This CDR3 has 15 amino acids. Germline V gene data show CDR1 as MNHNS and CDR2 as SASEGT. Trimming stripped 0 bases from V and 1 base from J, with 7 bases between.

This clone was recorded once. The rearrangement links TRBV5-6 to TRBJ2-7, with TRBD1 identical over 9 bases. Germline V lookup: CDR1 SGHDT, CDR2 YYEEEE. The J segment lost 6 bases and the V segment lost 7 bases, leaving 8 bases of the junction unmatched. The CDR3 consists of 13 residues. CDR3 region: CASLKQGASEQYF. The DNA of the CDR3 is TGTGCCAGCTTGAAACAGGGGGCATCCGAGCAGTACTTC. Full variable domain (outside the CDR3, taken from reference TRBV5-6 and TRBJ2-7): DAGVTQSPTHLIKTRGQQVTLRCSPKSGHDTVSWYQQALGQGPQFIFQYYEEEERQRGNFPDRFSGHQFPNYSSELNVNALLLGDSALYLCASLKQGASEQYFGPGTRLTVT.

The J gene is TRBJ2-1, the V gene TRBV7-9; 8 positions match TRBD2. V dropped 5 bases and J dropped 1; count of bases not matched to a gene: 4. The germline V gene encodes CDR1 SEHNR and CDR2 FQNEAQ (reference sequence). The CDR3 has 15 residues. In nucleotides, the CDR3 is TGTGCCAGCAGCCCCCGGGGGGGTTCCTACAATGAGCAGTTCTTC. This encodes CASSPRGGSYNEQFF.

This clone was found once. This chain links TRBV18 with TRBJ1-1; 9 positions match TRBD1. This CDR3 has 16 amino acids. Germline CDR1 is KGHSH and CDR2 is LQKENI. J gave up 3 bases and V 2 bases, and 7 bases lay outside the gene matches. This chain's CDR3 is CASSPKLTGGDTEAFF. As DNA, the CDR3 is TGTGCCAGCTCACCAAAGCTGACAGGGGGAGACACTGAAGCTTTCTTT. Based on the CDR3 plus reference TRBV18 and TRBJ1-1, the full variable domain is NAGVMQNPRHLVRRRGQEARLRCSPMKGHSHVYWYRQLPEEGLKFMVYLQKENIIDESGMPKERFSAEFPKEGPSILRIQQVVRGDSAAYFCASSPKLTGGDTEAFFGQGTRLTVV.